A selection of T cell receptor beta chains follows, all from one sample in a study of blood T cells in healthy people across ages. TCRdb called the 5' RACE reads again in MiXCR, with one record for every CDR3 protein. The table shows about 640,000 distinct CDR3 sequences, with around three fifths occurring only once. The sample comprised blood. These receptors were taken from a man between 60 and 70 years old in good health. The CDR3 runs from the conserved cysteine through the conserved F or W. Fields, in order: clone size, D gene, J gene, V gene, CDR3 DNA, CDR3 protein. A D gene is named only where the DNA matches it firmly. Part of the rows lack a size; the others show once, few, many or a class for expanded clones.

NA	TRBD2	TRBJ2-7	TRBV12-5	TGTGCTAGCCAAAGGCCTGGGACTAGTGTTGCCCACGAGCAGTACTTC	CASQRPGTSVAHEQYF
once	NA	TRBJ2-1	TRBV6-1	TGTGCCAGCAGCGTACTACAGGGTCCTAGTGAGCAGTTCTTC	CASSVLQGPSEQFF
NA	TRBD2	TRBJ2-7	TRBV3-1	TGTGCCAGCAGTCGATCTAGCGGGGAGATCTACGAGCAGTACTTC	CASSRSSGEIYEQYF
few	NA	TRBJ2-5	TRBV29-1	TGCAGCGTTGAGCCGCAGCTTGGGGAGACCCAGTACTTC	CSVEPQLGETQYF
NA	TRBD2	TRBJ2-3	TRBV10-3	TGTGCCATCACTAGCGGGAGCACAGATACGCAGTATTTT	CAITSGSTDTQYF
NA	TRBD2	TRBJ2-5	TRBV20-1	TGCAGTGCTAGTTTGGGGACTAGCGGGGCCCAAGAGACCCAGTACTTC	CSASLGTSGAQETQYF
NA	NA	TRBJ2-7	TRBV2	TGTGCCAGCAGGCGGGATGGGGGCTACGAGCAGTACTTC	CASRRDGGYEQYF
NA	NA	TRBJ2-5	TRBV7-9	TGTGCCAGCAGCGCAAAAGAGACCCAGTACTTC	CASSAKETQYF
NA	TRBD1	TRBJ2-5	TRBV7-6	TGTGCCAGCAGCGGACAGGGTTTTGAGACCCAGTACTTC	CASSGQGFETQYF
NA	TRBD2	TRBJ2-1	TRBV29-1	TGCAGCGTTGACGGTCTAGCGGGCGGTTACAATGAGCAGTTCTTC	CSVDGLAGGYNEQFF
NA	NA	TRBJ2-1	TRBV5-1	TGCGCCAGCAGCCTTGGTGGGGGGACCTCTCGGAATGAGCAGTTCTTC	CASSLGGGTSRNEQFF
NA	TRBD1	TRBJ2-2	TRBV7-9	TGTGCCAGCACCCTCTGGCGGACAGGTGGCGCCGGGGAGCTGTTTTTT	CASTLWRTGGAGELFF
NA	TRBD1	TRBJ1-1	TRBV6-2/TRBV6-3	TGTGCCAGCAGTTACCCGGCGGGACAGGGCGCTGAAGCTTTCTTT	CASSYPAGQGAEAFF
NA	TRBD2	TRBJ2-3	TRBV10-3	TGTGCCATCAGTGAGATGGCTAGCGGGGGAGGTACGCAGTATTTT	CAISEMASGGGTQYF
NA	NA	TRBJ2-5	TRBV9	TGTGCCAGCAGCGTAGGAGCGGCGAATGGGGGGGAGACCCAGTACTTC	CASSVGAANGGETQYF
few	TRBD2	TRBJ2-5	TRBV2	TGTGCCAGCCTACTAGCGGGGGAGACCCAGTACTTC	CASLLAGETQYF
few	NA	TRBJ1-2	TRBV28	TGTGCCGCCCGTGTGCAGGCGCTTCGGGGCTACACCTTC	CAARVQALRGYTF
NA	NA	TRBJ2-3	TRBV5-1	TGCGCCAGCAGTACTACCTCAGATACGCAGTATTTT	CASSTTSDTQYF
NA	NA	TRBJ2-3	TRBV21-1	TGTGCCAGCAGCCCCAGGCGGGCTAGCGGGGCACGATCGGGCACAGATACGCAGTATTTT	CASSPRRASGARSGTDTQYF
few	TRBD2	TRBJ2-1	TRBV20-1	TGCAGTGCCCTGCGGGGGAATGAGCAGTTCTTC	CSALRGNEQFF
NA	TRBD2	TRBJ2-1	TRBV9	TGTGCCAGCAGCCCGACCCCCAGTCGGACTAGCGGCAACAATGAGCAGTTCTTC	CASSPTPSRTSGNNEQFF
many	NA	TRBJ1-2	TRBV28	TGTGCCAGCAGCTTAAGGGGAGGCTACACCTTC	CASSLRGGYTF
NA	NA	TRBJ2-7	TRBV6-1	TGTGCCAGCACCGGGGACAAATACGAGCAGTACTTC	CASTGDKYEQYF
few	TRBD1	TRBJ2-7	TRBV7-9	TGTGCCAGCAGCCGAACAGGGGGCCACGAGCAGTACTTC	CASSRTGGHEQYF
NA	NA	TRBJ1-1	TRBV11-2	TGTGCCAGCAGCTTGAGAGGATCGGCCACTGAAGCTTTCTTT	CASSLRGSATEAFF
NA	TRBD2	TRBJ2-4	TRBV7-9	TGTGCCAGCAGTTATACTAGCGAGGGTAAAAACATTCAGTACTTC	CASSYTSEGKNIQYF
NA	NA	TRBJ2-1	TRBV20-1	TGCAGTGCCGACTACAGGGCACCCCCGTCTGGGCAGTTCTTC	CSADYRAPPSGQFF
NA	NA	TRBJ2-3	TRBV10-3	TGTGCCATCAGTGAAGATAGGGGGGTTAGCACAGATACGCAGTATTTT	CAISEDRGVSTDTQYF
NA	NA	TRBJ2-5	TRBV5-1	TGCGCCAGCAGCCTAGACAGCATCCAAGAGACCCAGTACTTC	CASSLDSIQETQYF